This TCR beta chain was documented in a study of human T cells and chemical hapten exposure. This clonotype was picked up many times. TCRdb re-analysed the RACE reads in MiXCR, keeping a single row per CDR3 protein. The data show tens of thousands of distinct CDR3 sequences, more than 9.5% seen once. The V gene lost 0 bases and the J gene lost 4 bases, with 4 bases spanning the gap. The CDR3 runs 12 residues. In germline, CDR1 is SGDLS, CDR2 YYNGEE. The time point here: patch test 2, 6 weeks after DPC sensitization. Regarding treatment: therapeutic diphenylcyclopropenone sensitization with weekly scalp DPC.

This sequence was found in a man between 40 and 49 years old with alopecia areata. Some clones in this sample may be carry-over from other donors' samples. The chain uses TRBV9 and TRBJ1-1; D not resolved. Here the sequenced sample was whole blood, taken in connection with sensitization to the hapten diphenylcyclopropenone (DPC). CDR3 residues: CASSVGGTEAFF. The CDR3 region has the DNA TGTGCCAGCAGCGTAGGGGGCACTGAAGCTTTCTTT.